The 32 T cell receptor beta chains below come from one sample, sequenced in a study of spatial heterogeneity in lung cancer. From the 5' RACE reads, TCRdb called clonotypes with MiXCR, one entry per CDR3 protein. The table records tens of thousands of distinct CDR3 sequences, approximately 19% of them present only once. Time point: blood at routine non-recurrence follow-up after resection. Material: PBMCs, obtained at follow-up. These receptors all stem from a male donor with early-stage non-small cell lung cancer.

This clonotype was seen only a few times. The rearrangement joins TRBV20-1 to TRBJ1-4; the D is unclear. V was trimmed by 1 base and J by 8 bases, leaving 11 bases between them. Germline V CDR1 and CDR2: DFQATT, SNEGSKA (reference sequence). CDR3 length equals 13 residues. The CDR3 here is CSARVIGNEKLFF. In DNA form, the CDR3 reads TGCAGTGCTAGAGTAATCGGGAACGAAAAACTGTTTTTT.

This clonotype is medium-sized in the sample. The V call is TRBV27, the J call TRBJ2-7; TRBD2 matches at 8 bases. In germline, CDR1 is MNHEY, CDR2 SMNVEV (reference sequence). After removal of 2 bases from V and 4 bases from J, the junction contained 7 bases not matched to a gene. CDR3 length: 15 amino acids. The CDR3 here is CASSLTSGSIYEQYF. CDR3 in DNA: TGTGCCAGCAGTTTAACGAGCGGGAGTATTTACGAGCAGTACTTC.

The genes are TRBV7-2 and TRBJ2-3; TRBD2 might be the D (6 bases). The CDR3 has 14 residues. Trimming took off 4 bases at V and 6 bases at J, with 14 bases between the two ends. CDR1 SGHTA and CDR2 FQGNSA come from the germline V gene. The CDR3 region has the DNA TGTGCCAGCAGCTCGGGACTTCCGTCCGATACGCAGTATTTT. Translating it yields CASSSGLPSDTQYF.

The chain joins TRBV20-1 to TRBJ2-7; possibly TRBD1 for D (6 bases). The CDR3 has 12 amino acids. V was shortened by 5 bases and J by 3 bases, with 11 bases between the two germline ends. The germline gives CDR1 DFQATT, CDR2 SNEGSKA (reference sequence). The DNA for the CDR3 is TGCAGTGCTGAAAGGGGGATCTACGAGCAGTACTTC. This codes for CSAERGIYEQYF.

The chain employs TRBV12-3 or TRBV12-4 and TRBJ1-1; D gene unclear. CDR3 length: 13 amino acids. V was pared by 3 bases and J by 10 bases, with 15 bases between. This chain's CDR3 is CASSLSMEVVAFF. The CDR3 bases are TGTGCCAGCAGTTTGTCAATGGAAGTTGTAGCTTTCTTT.

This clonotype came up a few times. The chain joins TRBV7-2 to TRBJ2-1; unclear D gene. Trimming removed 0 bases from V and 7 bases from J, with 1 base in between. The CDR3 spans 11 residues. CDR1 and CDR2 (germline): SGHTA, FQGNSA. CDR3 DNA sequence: TGTGCCAGCAGCTTAGCGAATGAGCAGTTCTTC. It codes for CASSLANEQFF.

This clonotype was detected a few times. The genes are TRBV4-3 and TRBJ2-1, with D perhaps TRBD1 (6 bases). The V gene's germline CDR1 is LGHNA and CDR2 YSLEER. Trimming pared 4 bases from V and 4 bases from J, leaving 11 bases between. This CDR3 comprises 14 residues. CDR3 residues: CASSRGQLYNEQFF. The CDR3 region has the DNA TGCGCCAGCAGCCGCGGACAGCTTTACAATGAGCAGTTCTTC.

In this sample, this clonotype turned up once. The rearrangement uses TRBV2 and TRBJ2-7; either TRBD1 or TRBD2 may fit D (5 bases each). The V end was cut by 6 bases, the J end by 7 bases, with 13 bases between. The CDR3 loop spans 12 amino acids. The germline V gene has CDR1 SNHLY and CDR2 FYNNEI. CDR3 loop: CASRPGTGEQYF. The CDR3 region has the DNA TGTGCCAGCAGGCCAGGGACCGGGGAGCAGTACTTC.

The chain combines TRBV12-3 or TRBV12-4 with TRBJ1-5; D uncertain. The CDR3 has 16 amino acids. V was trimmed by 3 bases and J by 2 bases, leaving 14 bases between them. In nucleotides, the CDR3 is TGTGCCAGCAGTTTTAGGGTGGGCTCGGGCAATCAGCCCCAGCATTTT. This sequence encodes CASSFRVGSGNQPQHF.

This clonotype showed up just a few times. The CDR3 coding sequence is TGTGCCAGCAGTTACGTAGCGGGGGACCTCGCGAACACCGGGGAGCTGTTTTTT. Protein sequence: CASSYVAGDLANTGELFF. V is TRBV6-2 or TRBV6-3 and J is TRBJ2-2; 9 bases are a match to TRBD2. V shed 2 bases, J shed 0 bases, and the junction held 7 bases outside the gene matches. Per germline, CDR1 MNHEY and CDR2 SVGEGT. The CDR3 has 18 residues.

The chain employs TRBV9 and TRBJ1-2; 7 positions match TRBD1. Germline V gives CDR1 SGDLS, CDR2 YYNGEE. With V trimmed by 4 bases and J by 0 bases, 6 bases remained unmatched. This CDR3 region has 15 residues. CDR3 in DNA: TGTGCCAGCAGCCCCCGGGACAGTCCTAACTATGGCTACACCTTC. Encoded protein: CASSPRDSPNYGYTF. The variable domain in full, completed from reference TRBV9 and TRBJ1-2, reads DSGVTQTPKHLITATGQRVTLRCSPRSGDLSVYWYQQSLDQGLQFLIQYYNGEERAKGNILERFSAQQFPDLHSELNLSSLELGDSALYFCASSPRDSPNYGYTFGSGTRLTVV.

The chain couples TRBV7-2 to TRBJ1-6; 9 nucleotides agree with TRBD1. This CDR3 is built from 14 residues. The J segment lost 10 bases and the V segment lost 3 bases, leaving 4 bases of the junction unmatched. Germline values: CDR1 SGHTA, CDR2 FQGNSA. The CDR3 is CASSFRDRASPLHF. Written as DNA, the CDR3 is TGTGCCAGCAGCTTTCGGGACAGGGCGTCACCCCTCCACTTT.

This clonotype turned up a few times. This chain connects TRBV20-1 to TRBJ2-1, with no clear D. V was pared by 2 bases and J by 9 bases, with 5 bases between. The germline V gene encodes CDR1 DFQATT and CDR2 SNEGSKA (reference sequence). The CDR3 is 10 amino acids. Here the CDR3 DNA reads TGCAGTGCTAGACAGGCTGAGCAGTTCTTC. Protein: CSARQAEQFF.

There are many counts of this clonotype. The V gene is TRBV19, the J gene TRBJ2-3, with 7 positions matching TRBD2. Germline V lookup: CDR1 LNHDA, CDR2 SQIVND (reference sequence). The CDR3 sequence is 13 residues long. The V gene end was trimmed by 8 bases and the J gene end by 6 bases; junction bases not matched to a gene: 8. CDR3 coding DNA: TGTGCCAGTTCCAGCGGGCGGGGGGATACGCAGTATTTT. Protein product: CASSSGRGDTQYF.

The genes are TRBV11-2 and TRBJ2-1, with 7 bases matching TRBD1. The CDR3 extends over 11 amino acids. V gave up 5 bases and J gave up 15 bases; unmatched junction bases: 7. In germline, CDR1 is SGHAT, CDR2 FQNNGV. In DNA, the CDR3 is TGTGCCAGCAGCACCGGGACAGCACGGTTCTTC. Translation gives CASSTGTARFF. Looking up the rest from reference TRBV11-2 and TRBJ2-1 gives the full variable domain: EAGVAQSPRYKIIEKRQSVAFWCNPISGHATLYWYQQILGQGPKLLIQFQNNGVVDDSQLPKDRFSAERLKGVDSTLKIQPAKLEDSAVYLCASSTGTARFFGPGTRLTVL.

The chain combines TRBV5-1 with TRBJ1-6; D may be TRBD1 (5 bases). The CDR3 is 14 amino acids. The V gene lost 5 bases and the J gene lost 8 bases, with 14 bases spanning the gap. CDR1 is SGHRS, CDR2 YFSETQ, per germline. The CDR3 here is CASRTGEGHSPLHF. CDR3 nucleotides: TGCGCCAGCAGGACGGGTGAGGGGCATTCACCCCTCCACTTT.

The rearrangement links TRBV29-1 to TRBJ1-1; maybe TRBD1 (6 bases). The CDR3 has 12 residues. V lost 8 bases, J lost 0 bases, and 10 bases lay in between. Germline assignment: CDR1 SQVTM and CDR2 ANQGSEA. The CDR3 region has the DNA TGCAGCTCCGGACAGATGAACACTGAAGCTTTCTTT. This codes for CSSGQMNTEAFF.

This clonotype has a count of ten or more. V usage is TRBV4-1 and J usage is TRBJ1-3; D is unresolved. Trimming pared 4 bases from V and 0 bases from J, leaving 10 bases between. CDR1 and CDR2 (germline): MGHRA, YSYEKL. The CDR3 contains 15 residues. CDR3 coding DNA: TGCGCCAGCAGCCCGAGGACGGGCTCTGGAAACACCATATATTTT. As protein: CASSPRTGSGNTIYF.

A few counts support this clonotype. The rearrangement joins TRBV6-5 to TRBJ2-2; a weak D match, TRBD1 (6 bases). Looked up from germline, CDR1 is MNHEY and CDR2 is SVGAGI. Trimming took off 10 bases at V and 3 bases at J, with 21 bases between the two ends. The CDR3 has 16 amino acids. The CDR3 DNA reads TGTGCCACATCTAACTGGGACACCTTAGACACCGGGGAGCTGTTTTTT. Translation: CATSNWDTLDTGELFF.

The CDR3 here is CASSVPPTRTQYF. The CDR3 bases are TGCGCCAGCAGCGTCCCCCCGACAAGGACCCAGTACTTC. This chain joins TRBV5-1 and TRBJ2-5, with unresolved D. This CDR3 region has 13 residues. Germline CDR1 is SGHRS and CDR2 is YFSETQ. V was trimmed by 4 bases and J by 7 bases, leaving 14 bases between them.

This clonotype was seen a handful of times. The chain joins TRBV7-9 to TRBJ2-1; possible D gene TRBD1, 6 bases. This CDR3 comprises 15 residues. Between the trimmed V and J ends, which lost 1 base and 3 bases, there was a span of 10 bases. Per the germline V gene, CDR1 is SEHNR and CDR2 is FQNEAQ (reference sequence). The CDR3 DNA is TGTGCCAGCAGCTTAGAAGGGGGTCACTACAATGAGCAGTTCTTC. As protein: CASSLEGGHYNEQFF.

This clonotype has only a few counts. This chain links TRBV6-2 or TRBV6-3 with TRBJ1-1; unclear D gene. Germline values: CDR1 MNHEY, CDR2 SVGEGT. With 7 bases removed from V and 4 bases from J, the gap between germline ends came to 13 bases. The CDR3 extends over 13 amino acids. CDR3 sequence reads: CASTVGRVTEAFF. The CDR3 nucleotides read TGTGCCAGCACCGTTGGGCGAGTCACTGAAGCTTTCTTT.

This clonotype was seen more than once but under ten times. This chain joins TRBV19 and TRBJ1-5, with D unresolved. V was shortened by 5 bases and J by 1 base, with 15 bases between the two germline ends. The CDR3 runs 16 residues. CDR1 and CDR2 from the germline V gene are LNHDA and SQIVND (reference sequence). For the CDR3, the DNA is TGTGCCAGTAGTCTCTCCGGGTTTAACAGCAATCAGCCCCAGCATTTT. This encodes CASSLSGFNSNQPQHF.

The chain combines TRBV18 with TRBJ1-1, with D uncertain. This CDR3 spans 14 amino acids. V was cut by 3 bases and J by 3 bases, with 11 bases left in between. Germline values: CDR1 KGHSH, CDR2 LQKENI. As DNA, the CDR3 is TGTGCCAGCTCACCGGACGCGAAATACACTGAAGCTTTCTTT. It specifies CASSPDAKYTEAFF.

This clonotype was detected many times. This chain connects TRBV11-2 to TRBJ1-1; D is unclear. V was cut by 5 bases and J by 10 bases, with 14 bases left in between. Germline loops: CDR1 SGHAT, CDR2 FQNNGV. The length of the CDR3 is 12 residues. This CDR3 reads CASSHWTGPAFF. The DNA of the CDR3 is TGTGCCAGCAGCCATTGGACTGGGCCAGCTTTCTTT.

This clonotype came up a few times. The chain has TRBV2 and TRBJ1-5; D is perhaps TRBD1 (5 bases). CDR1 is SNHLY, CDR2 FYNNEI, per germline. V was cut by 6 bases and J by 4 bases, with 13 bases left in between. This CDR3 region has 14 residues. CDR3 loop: CASRERDRNQPQHF. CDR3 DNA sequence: TGTGCCAGCAGGGAGCGCGACAGAAATCAGCCCCAGCATTTT.

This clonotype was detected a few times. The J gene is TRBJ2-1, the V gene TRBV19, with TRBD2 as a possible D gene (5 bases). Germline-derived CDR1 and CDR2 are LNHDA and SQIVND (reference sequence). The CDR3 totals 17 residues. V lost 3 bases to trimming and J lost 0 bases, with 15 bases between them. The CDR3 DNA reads TGTGCCAGTAGTATTGGATCCGGGGTCCCCTCCTACAATGAGCAGTTCTTC. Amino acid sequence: CASSIGSGVPSYNEQFF. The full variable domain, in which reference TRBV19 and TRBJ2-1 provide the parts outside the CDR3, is DGGITQSPKYLFRKEGQNVTLSCEQNLNHDAMYWYRQDPGQGLRLIYYSQIVNDFQKGDIAEGYSVSREKKESFPLTVTSAQKNPTAFYLCASSIGSGVPSYNEQFFGPGTRLTVL.

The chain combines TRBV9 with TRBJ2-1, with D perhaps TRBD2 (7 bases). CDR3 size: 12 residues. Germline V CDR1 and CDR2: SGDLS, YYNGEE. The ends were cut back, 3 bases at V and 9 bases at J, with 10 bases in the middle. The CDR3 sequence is CASSGGGTEQFF. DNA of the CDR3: TGTGCCAGCAGCGGCGGGGGCACTGAGCAGTTCTTC.

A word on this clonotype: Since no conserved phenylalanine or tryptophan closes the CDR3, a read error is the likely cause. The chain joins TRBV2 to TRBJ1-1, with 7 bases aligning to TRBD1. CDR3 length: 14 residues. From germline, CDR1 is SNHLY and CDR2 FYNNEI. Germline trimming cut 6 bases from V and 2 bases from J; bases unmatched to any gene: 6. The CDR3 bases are TGTGCCAGCAGGATCGGGACAGAAAACACTGAAGCTTTCATT. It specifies CASRIGTENTEAFI.

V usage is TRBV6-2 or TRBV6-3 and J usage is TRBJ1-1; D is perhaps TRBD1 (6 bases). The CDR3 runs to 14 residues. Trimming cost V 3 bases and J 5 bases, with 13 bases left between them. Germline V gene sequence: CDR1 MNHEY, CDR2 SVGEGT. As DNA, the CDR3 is TGTGCCAGCAGTTATCGGGGGCCGCGGACTGAAGCTTTCTTT. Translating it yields CASSYRGPRTEAFF.

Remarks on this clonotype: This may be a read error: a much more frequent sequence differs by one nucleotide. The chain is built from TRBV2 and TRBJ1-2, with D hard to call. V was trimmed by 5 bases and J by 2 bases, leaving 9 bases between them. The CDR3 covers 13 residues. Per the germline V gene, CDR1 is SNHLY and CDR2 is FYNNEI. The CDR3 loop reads CASSKDQNYGYTF. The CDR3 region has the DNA TGTGCCAGCAGTAAGGACCAAAACTATGGCTACACCTTC. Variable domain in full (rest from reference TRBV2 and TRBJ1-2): EPEVTQTPSHQVTQMGQEVILRCVPISNHLYFYWYRQILGQKVEFLVSFYNNEISEKSEIFDDQFSVERPDGSNFTLKIRSTKLEDSAMYFCASSKDQNYGYTFGSGTRLTVV.

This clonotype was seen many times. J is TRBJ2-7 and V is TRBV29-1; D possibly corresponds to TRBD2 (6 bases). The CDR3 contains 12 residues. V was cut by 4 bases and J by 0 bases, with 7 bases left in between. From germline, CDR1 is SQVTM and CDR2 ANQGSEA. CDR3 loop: CSVGRASYEQYF. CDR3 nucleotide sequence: TGCAGCGTTGGGAGGGCCTCCTACGAGCAGTACTTC.